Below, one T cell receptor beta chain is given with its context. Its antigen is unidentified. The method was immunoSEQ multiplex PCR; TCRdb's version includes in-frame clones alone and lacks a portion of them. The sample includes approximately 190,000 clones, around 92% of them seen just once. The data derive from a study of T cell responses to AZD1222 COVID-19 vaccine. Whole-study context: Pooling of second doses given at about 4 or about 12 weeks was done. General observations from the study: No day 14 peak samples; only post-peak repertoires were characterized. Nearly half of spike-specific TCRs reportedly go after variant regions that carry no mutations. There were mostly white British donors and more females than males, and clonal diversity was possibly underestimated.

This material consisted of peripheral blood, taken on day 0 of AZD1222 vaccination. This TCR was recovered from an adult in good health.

Here the CDR3 DNA reads TGCGCCAGCAGCCCCCTTGGTGAAAACTCTGGAAACACCATATATTTT. This encodes CASSPLGENSGNTIYF. The gene calls are TRBV4-1 and TRBJ1-3, with D unresolved. The CDR3 totals 16 residues. V was shortened by 4 bases and J by 0 bases, with 13 bases between the two germline ends. CDR1 and CDR2 (germline): MGHRA, YSYEKL.